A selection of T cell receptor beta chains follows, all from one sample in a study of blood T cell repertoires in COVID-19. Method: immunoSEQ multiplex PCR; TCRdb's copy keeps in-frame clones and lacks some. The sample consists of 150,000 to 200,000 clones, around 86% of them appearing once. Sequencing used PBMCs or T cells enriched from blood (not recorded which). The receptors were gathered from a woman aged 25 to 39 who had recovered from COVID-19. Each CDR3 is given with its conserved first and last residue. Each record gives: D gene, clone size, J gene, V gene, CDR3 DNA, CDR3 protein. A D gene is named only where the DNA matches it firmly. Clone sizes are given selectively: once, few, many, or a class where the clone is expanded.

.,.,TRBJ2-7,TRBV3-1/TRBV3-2,TGTGCCAGCAGCCAAGAAGAGGTCTCGTCCTACGAGCAGTACTTC,CASSQEEVSSYEQYF
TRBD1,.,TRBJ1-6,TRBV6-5,TGTGCCAGCAGTTACTCGACAGGGGTTTCCCCCCTCCACTTT,CASSYSTGVSPLHF
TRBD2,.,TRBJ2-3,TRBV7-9,TGTGCCAGCAGCCCCCTCGCGGGGGTGAGTCTAAGCACAGATACGCAGTATTTT,CASSPLAGVSLSTDTQYF
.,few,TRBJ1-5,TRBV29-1,TGCAGCGTTGCCTATGGGGGGAATCAGCCCCAGCATTTT,CSVAYGGNQPQHF
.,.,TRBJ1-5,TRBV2,TGTGCCAGCAGTGAAATAGGAAGGGGTGGTCAGCCCCAGCATTTT,CASSEIGRGGQPQHF
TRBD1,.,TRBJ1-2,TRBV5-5,TGTGCCAGCAGCATGGACAGGGATGGCTACACCTTC,CASSMDRDGYTF
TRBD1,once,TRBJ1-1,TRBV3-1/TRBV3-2,TGTGCCAGCAGCCACGGGACAGGGATAAACACTGAAGCTTTCTTT,CASSHGTGINTEAFF
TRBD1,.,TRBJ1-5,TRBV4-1,TGCGCCAGCAGCCAAGGATCGACAGGGCTTCAGCCCCAGCATTTT,CASSQGSTGLQPQHF
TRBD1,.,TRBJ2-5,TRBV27,TGTGCCAGCATCCAAGGGGGCGGAGAGACCCAGTACTTC,CASIQGGGETQYF
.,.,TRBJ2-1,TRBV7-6,TGTGCCAGCAGCTTAGCGCCCAGGGTATTCGACGACAATGAGCAGTTCTTC,CASSLAPRVFDDNEQFF
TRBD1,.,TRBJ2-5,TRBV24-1,TGTGCCACCAGTGATTCCGGGACAGACCAAGAGACCCAGTACTTC,CATSDSGTDQETQYF
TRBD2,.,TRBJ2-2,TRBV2,TGTGCCAGCAGCCCCGGGACTAGCGGCACCGGGGAGCTGTTTTTT,CASSPGTSGTGELFF
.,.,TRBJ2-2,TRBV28,TGTGCCAGCAGTCCAGTTATGGGACTCCTCCTTCGGGACACCGGGGAGCTGTTTTTT,CASSPVMGLLLRDTGELFF
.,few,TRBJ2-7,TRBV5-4,TGTGCCAGCAGCTCCACGAGACAGCAGTACGAGCAGTACTTC,CASSSTRQQYEQYF
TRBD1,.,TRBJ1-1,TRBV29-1,TGCAGCGTTGAAGAGGCAGCCAGGGGGCTAACTGAAGCTTTCTTT,CSVEEAARGLTEAFF
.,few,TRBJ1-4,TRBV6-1,TGTGCCAGCAGTGAAGCTCTAGCAGGTGGTAATGAAAAACTGTTTTTT,CASSEALAGGNEKLFF
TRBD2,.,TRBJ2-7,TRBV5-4,TGTGCCAGCAGCTTGGGGCCCACTAGCGGGGGCGCCTACGAGCAGTACTTC,CASSLGPTSGGAYEQYF
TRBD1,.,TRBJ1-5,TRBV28,TGTGCCAGCAGTTTATCCGGGACAGCCAGCAATCAGCCCCAGCATTTT,CASSLSGTASNQPQHF
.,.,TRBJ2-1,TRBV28,TGTGCCAGCAGTCCCGGGGGCTCCTACAATGAGCAGTTCTTC,CASSPGGSYNEQFF
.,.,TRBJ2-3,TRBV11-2,TGTGCCAGCAGCCTCTGGGCGACTACCACAGATACGCAGTATTTT,CASSLWATTTDTQYF
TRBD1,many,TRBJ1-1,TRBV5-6,TGTGCCAGCAGCATGGGACAGGGGGCATGGGCTTTCTTT,CASSMGQGAWAFF
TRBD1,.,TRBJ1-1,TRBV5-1,TGCGCCAGCAGTCGCGACAGGGCCTTCATTCTGAACACTGAAGCTTTCTTT,CASSRDRAFILNTEAFF
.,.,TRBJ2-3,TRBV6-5,TGTGCCAGCAGTTACGGGGGGGCCGGCACAGATACGCAGTATTTT,CASSYGGAGTDTQYF
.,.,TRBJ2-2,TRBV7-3,TGTGCCAGCAGCCCCCGGGGGCGGGAGTTATCCGGGGAGCTGTTTTTT,CASSPRGRELSGELFF
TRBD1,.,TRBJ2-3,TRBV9,TGTGCCAGCAGCGCACAGGGGGTGAGAGATACGCAGTATTTT,CASSAQGVRDTQYF
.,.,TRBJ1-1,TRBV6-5,TGTGCCAGCAGTTACGGGGGCCCGAACACTGAAGCTTTCTTT,CASSYGGPNTEAFF
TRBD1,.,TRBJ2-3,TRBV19,TGTGCCAGTAGTGCCTGGACAGGGGAGAATACAGATACGCAGTATTTT,CASSAWTGENTDTQYF
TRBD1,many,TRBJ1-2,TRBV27,TGTGCCAGCAGTTCCTATAGGGGAATACAGACAGGGAAGGGCTACACCTTC,CASSSYRGIQTGKGYTF
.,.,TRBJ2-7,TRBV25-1,TGTGCCAGCAGTGGTGAATGGAGGCAGGGGCGGTTGGAGCAGTACTTC,CASSGEWRQGRLEQYF
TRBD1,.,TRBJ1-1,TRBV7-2,TGTGCCAGCAGCTCAAGACAGGGGGTAGAAGCTTTCTTT,CASSSRQGVEAFF
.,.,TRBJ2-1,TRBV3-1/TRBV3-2,TGTGCCAGCAGCCAATATCGGGAGAGGCAGTTCTTC,CASSQYRERQFF